This entry describes one TCR beta chain. The data originate from a study of shared T cell receptors in the human thymus. Sequenced by immunoSEQ multiplex PCR; TCRdb stores in-frame clones only, minus some. The sample has approximately 580,000 clones, around 82% seen once; the top ten hold about 0.013%. The V end was cut by 0 bases, the J end by 4 bases, with 15 bases between. CDR1 is LGHNA and CDR2 is YSLEER in the germline V gene. This CDR3 has 16 residues. These records were also assigned to another study, of human thymus T cells. That work contributes: Resections from corrective heart surgery provided thymus tissue.

Sequencing used thymocytes. This chain links TRBV4-3 with TRBJ1-2; possibly TRBD1 for D (5 bases). The clonotype was recovered from a boy under three years old with a congenital heart defect. The CDR3 nucleotides are TGCGCCAGCAGCCAAGAAAGGGTCAGGGTCGGCTATGGCTACACCTTC. Protein sequence: CASSQERVRVGYGYTF.